The following is a T cell receptor beta chain sequence with its context. This CDR3 has 14 residues. CDR1 is SQVTM, CDR2 ANQGSEA, per germline. J gave up 3 bases and V 6 bases, and 10 bases lay outside the gene matches. Per the original data handling: Amplifying reference gene primers gave estimates of nucleated cell counts. Produced via immunoSEQ multiplex PCR; TCRdb's table is partial and in-frame only. V and J calls plus clone size are reproduced from that table; the DNA served to infer D and trimming. The table includes 270,000 or so clones, approximately 87% detected once. The data are from a study of blood T cell repertoires in COVID-19. In the study overall: The United States, Italy and Spain were the sources of the acute and convalescent COVID-19 samples. Sample material is recorded as cDNA or gDNA derived from T cells, B-cell-depleted T cells, or PBMCs.

The sequence was collected from a human donor in a cohort sampled during active COVID-19. Input material: peripheral blood. The chain carries TRBV29-1 and TRBJ2-5, with 7 bases aligning to TRBD2. The CDR3 DNA reads as TGCAGCGTCGGTACACTTGGGAGGGAAGAGACCCAGTACTTC. It is translated as CSVGTLGREETQYF.